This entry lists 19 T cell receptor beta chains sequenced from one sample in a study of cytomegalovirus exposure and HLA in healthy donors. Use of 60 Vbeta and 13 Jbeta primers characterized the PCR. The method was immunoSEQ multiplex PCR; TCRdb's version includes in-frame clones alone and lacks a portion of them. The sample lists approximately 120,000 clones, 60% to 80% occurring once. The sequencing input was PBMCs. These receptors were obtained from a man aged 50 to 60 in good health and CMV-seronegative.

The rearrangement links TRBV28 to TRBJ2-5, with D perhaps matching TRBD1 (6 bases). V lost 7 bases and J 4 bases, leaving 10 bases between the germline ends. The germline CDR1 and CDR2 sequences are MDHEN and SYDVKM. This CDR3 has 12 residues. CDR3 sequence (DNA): TGTGCCAGCATGGGGGCCCGAGAGACCCAGTACTTC. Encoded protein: CASMGARETQYF.

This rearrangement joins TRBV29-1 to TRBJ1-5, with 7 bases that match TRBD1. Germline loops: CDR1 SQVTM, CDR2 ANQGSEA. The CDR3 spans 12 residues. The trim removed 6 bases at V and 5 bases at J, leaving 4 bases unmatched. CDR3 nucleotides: TGCAGCGTAGCGCAGGGGGATCAGCCCCAGCATTTT. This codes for CSVAQGDQPQHF.

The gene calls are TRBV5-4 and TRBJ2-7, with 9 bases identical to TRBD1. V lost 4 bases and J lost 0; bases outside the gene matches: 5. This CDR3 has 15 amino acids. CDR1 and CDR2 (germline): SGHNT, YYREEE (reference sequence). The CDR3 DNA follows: TGTGCCAGCAGCAGCGGGACAGGGAGCTCCTACGAGCAGTACTTC. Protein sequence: CASSSGTGSSYEQYF.

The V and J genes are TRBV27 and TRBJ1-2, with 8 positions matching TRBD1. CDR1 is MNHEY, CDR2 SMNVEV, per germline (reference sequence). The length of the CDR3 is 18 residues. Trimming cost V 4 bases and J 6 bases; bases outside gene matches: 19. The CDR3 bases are TGTGCCAGCAGTTCCCAAGCCCGGACAGGGAGACTAAGGAATGGCTACACCTTC. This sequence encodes CASSSQARTGRLRNGYTF.

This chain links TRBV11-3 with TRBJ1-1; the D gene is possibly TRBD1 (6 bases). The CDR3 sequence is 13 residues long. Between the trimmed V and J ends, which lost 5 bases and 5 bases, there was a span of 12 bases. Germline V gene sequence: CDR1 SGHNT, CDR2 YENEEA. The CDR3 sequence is CASSLGGRTEAFF. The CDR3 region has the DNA TGTGCCAGCAGCCTCGGGGGGCGAACTGAAGCTTTCTTT.

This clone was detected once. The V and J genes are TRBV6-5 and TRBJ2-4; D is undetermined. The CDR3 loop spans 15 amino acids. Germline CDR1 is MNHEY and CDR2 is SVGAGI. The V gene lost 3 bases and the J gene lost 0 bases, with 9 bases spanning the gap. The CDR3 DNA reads TGTGCCAGCAGTTATAGCCCCAGAGCCAAAAACATTCAGTACTTC. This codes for CASSYSPRAKNIQYF.

The CDR3 protein is CASSLYWTDTQYF. In nucleotides, the CDR3 is TGTGCCAGCAGCTTATACTGGACAGATACGCAGTATTTT. J is TRBJ2-3 and V is TRBV11-3; D is undetermined. Trimming pared 2 bases from V and 3 bases from J, leaving 6 bases between. Germline CDR1 is SGHNT and CDR2 is YENEEA. The CDR3 is made up of 13 amino acids.

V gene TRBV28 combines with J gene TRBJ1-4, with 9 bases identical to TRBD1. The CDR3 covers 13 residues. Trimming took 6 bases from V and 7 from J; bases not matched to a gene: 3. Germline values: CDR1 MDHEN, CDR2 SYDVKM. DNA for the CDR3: TGTGCCAGCAGCTGGGACAGGGCTGAAAAACTGTTTTTT. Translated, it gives CASSWDRAEKLFF.

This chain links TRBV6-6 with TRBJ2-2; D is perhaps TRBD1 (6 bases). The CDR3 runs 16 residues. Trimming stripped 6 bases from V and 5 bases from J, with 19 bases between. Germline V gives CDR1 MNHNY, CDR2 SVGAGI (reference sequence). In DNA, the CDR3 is TGTGCCAGCAGCCCAGGCTACAGGGTAGGAACCGGGGAGCTGTTTTTT. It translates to CASSPGYRVGTGELFF.

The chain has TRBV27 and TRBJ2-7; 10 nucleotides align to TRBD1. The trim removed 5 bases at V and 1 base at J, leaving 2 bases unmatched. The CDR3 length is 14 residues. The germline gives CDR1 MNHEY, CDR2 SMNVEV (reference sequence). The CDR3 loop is CASSRTGGSYEQYF. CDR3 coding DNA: TGTGCCAGCAGTCGGACAGGGGGGTCCTACGAGCAGTACTTC.

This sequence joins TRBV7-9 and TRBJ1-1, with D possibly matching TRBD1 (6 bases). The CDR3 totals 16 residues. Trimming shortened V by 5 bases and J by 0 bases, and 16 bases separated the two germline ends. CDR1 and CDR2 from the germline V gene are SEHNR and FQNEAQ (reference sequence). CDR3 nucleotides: TGTGCCAGCAGCCACGGACAGCTATACCTGAACACTGAAGCTTTCTTT. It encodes CASSHGQLYLNTEAFF.

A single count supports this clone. CDR3 DNA sequence: TGCGCCAGCAGCCAAGTGGGCAGAGAAGCTTTCTTT. Protein sequence: CASSQVGREAFF. This chain joins TRBV4-1 and TRBJ1-1; D is uncertain. Trimming pared 1 base from V and 8 bases from J, leaving 8 bases between. This CDR3 has 12 amino acids. Germline CDR1 is MGHRA and CDR2 is YSYEKL.

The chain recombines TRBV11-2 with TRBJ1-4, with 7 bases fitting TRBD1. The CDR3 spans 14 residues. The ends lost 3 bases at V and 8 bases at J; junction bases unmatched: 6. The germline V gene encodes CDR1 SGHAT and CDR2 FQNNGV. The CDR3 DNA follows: TGTGCCAGCAGCTTGACAGGGAGTCGAGAAAAACTGTTTTTT. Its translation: CASSLTGSREKLFF. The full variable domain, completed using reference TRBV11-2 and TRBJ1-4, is EAGVAQSPRYKIIEKRQSVAFWCNPISGHATLYWYQQILGQGPKLLIQFQNNGVVDDSQLPKDRFSAERLKGVDSTLKIQPAKLEDSAVYLCASSLTGSREKLFFGSGTQLSVL.

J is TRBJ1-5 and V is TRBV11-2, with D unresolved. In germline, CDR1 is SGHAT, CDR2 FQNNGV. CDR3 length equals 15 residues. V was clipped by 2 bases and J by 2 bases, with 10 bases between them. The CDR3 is CASSLYGSGNQPQHF. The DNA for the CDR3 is TGTGCCAGCAGCTTATATGGTTCGGGCAATCAGCCCCAGCATTTT. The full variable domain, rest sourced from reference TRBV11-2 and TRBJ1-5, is EAGVAQSPRYKIIEKRQSVAFWCNPISGHATLYWYQQILGQGPKLLIQFQNNGVVDDSQLPKDRFSAERLKGVDSTLKIQPAKLEDSAVYLCASSLYGSGNQPQHFGDGTRLSIL.

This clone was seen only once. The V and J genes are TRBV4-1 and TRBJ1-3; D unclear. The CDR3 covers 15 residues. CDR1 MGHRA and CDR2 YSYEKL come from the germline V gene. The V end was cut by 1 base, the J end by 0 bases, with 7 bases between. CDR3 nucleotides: TGCGCCAGCAGCCAAGGGGCAGACTCTGGAAACACCATATATTTT. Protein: CASSQGADSGNTIYF.

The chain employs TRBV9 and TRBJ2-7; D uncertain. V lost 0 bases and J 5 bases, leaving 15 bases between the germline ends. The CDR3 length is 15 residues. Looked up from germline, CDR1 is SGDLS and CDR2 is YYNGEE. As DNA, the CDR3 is TGTGCCAGCAGCGTAGGACTCCTAAGCTGGGACGAGCAGTACTTC. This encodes CASSVGLLSWDEQYF.

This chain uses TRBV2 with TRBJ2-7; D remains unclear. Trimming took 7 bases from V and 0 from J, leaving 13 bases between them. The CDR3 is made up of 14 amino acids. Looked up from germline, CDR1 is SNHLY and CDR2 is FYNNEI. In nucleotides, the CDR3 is TGTGCCAGCACCCCGCGCTTGAGCTCCTACGAGCAGTACTTC. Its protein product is CASTPRLSSYEQYF.

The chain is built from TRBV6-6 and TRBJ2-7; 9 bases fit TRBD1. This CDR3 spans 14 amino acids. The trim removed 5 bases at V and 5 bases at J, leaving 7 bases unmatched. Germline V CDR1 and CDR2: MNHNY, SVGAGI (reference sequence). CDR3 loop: CASSDRTGEDEQYF. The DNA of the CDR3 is TGTGCCAGCAGTGACCGGACAGGGGAGGACGAGCAGTACTTC.

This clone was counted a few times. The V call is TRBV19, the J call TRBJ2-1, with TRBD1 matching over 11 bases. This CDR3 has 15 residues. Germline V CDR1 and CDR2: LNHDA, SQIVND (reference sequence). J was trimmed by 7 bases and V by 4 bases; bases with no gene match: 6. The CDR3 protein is CASSTGTGGKNEQFF. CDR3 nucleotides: TGTGCCAGTAGTACCGGGACAGGGGGGAAGAATGAGCAGTTCTTC. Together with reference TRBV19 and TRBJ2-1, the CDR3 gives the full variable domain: DGGITQSPKYLFRKEGQNVTLSCEQNLNHDAMYWYRQDPGQGLRLIYYSQIVNDFQKGDIAEGYSVSREKKESFPLTVTSAQKNPTAFYLCASSTGTGGKNEQFFGPGTRLTVL.